This TCR beta chain stems from a study of cytomegalovirus exposure and HLA in healthy donors. Whole-study results and caveats: For most TCR sequences rarity was the rule, although some public TCRs occurred in many donors.

CDR1 is SGHDN and CDR2 is FVKESK in the germline V gene. CDR3 size: 16 residues. J was trimmed by 3 bases and V by 1 base; bases with no gene match: 9. As for this clone: Its antigen is undetermined.

Libraries were prepared by immunoSEQ multiplex PCR; TCRdb keeps only in-frame clonotypes and omits some of them. The table shows about 60,000 clones, with over 90% occurring only once. The sequencing sample was made of PBMCs. The sequence was collected from a woman under 30 in good health and CMV-seropositive. V usage is TRBV14 and J usage is TRBJ2-7, with 7 positions matching TRBD2. The chain's CDR3 is CASSQGLAGEYYEQYF. The CDR3, as DNA: TGTGCCAGCAGCCAAGGTTTGGCGGGGGAATACTACGAGCAGTACTTC.